Described below is a single T cell receptor (beta chain) sequence and its context. The assay was immunoSEQ multiplex PCR, and TCRdb's table has in-frame clones only and misses some. The sample consists of some 150,000 clones, 80% to 95% of them appearing once. The CDR3 has 15 amino acids. CDR1 SGHTA and CDR2 FQGNSA come from the germline V gene. V lost 2 bases, J lost 0 bases, and 10 bases lay in between. This sample stems from a study of T cell responses to AZD1222 COVID-19 vaccine. The chain combines TRBV7-2 with TRBJ1-1; tentative D call: TRBD1 (6 bases). This specimen was peripheral blood, taken on day 0 of AZD1222 vaccination. The receptor comes from an adult in good health. CDR3 nucleotide sequence: TGTGCCAGCAGCTTACTCGGGGGGCTGAACACTGAAGCTTTCTTT. Encoded protein: CASSLLGGLNTEAFF.